The 30 T cell receptor beta chains below come from one sample, sequenced in a study of shared clonotypes between healthy human individuals. TCRdb's table, derived via immunoSEQ multiplex PCR, lists solely in-frame clones and lacks some. The data show roughly 810,000 clones, 96% seen once. CD8 cells classed as naive were CD45RO-negative and positively selected for CCR7, excluding terminally differentiated effector memory CD45RA+ cells. The sample taken for sequencing was naive CD8+ T cells sorted from blood. The receptor source for this set is a man aged 25 to 40 in good health.

J is TRBJ1-1 and V is TRBV5-6, with D possibly TRBD1 on 5 matching bases. Trimming stripped 1 base from V and 3 bases from J, with 13 bases between. This CDR3 region has 15 residues. Looked up from germline, CDR1 is SGHDT and CDR2 is YYEEEE. CDR3 nucleotide sequence: TGTGCCAGCAGCTTGATGCTAGTGGGACACACTGAAGCTTTCTTT. It codes for CASSLMLVGHTEAFF.

This clone was recorded only once. The same CDR3 arises from other DNA sequences in this sample as well. V is TRBV9 and J is TRBJ2-7; D remains unclear. Trimming cost V 2 bases and J 3 bases, with 9 bases left between them. CDR1 and CDR2 from the germline V gene are SGDLS and YYNGEE. This CDR3 comprises 13 residues. CDR3 DNA sequence: TGTGCCAGCAGCGTGGGCGGAAACTACGAGCAGTACTTC. Protein product: CASSVGGNYEQYF.

Of note for this clone: The same CDR3 also results from other DNA sequences found in this sample. The chain combines TRBV5-6 with TRBJ2-1; D gene ambiguous. Per germline, CDR1 SGHDT and CDR2 YYEEEE. The CDR3 has 12 amino acids. The V and J ends lost 4 bases and 3 bases respectively, with 5 bases between them. This CDR3 is CASSLNYNEQFF. The CDR3 region has the DNA TGTGCCAGCAGCCTAAACTACAATGAGCAGTTCTTC. The complete variable domain, with remaining parts taken from reference TRBV5-6 and TRBJ2-1, reads DAGVTQSPTHLIKTRGQQVTLRCSPKSGHDTVSWYQQALGQGPQFIFQYYEEEERQRGNFPDRFSGHQFPNYSSELNVNALLLGDSALYLCASSLNYNEQFFGPGTRLTVL.

This rearrangement joins TRBV30 to TRBJ2-5; no reliable D call. CDR3 length: 14 residues. The germline V gene encodes CDR1 GTSNPN and CDR2 SVGIG (reference sequence). V was cut by 2 bases and J by 2 bases, with 12 bases left in between. CDR3 region: CAWSPRRTQETQYF. CDR3 sequence (DNA): TGTGCCTGGAGTCCTCGCCGAACACAAGAGACCCAGTACTTC.

Comments on this clone: The same CDR3 is also encoded by other DNA sequences in this sample. This chain uses TRBV29-1 with TRBJ2-7, with 7 bases matching TRBD1. CDR3 length: 12 residues. Germline V gene lookup returns CDR1 SQVTM and CDR2 ANQGSEA. J gave up 2 bases and V 4 bases, and 2 bases lay outside the gene matches. CDR3 nucleotide sequence: TGCAGCGTTGGGGACAGCACCTACGAGCAGTACTTC. Amino acids: CSVGDSTYEQYF.

V usage is TRBV27 and J usage is TRBJ2-5; 9 bases match TRBD1. Trimming at V came to 5 bases and at J to 3 bases, leaving 1 base not matched to a gene. This CDR3 region has 13 residues. Germline loops: CDR1 MNHEY, CDR2 SMNVEV (reference sequence). CDR3 sequence reads: CASSGTGKETQYF. The DNA of the CDR3 is TGTGCCAGCAGTGGGACAGGGAAAGAGACCCAGTACTTC.

About this clone: The sample holds other DNA sequences that translate to the same CDR3. This chain links TRBV29-1 with TRBJ2-7, with D possibly being TRBD1 or TRBD2 (5 bases each). In germline, CDR1 is SQVTM, CDR2 ANQGSEA. The V end was cut by 3 bases, the J end by 2 bases, with 11 bases between. CDR3 length: 13 amino acids. The CDR3 here is CSVDAGTAYEQYF. As DNA, the CDR3 is TGCAGCGTTGACGCCGGGACCGCCTACGAGCAGTACTTC.

J is TRBJ2-7 and V is TRBV27; TRBD1 or TRBD2 may be the D gene (6 bases each). V dropped 5 bases and J dropped 1 base, with 15 bases sitting between them. In germline, CDR1 is MNHEY, CDR2 SMNVEV (reference sequence). The CDR3 is made up of 15 amino acids. The CDR3 bases are TGTGCCAGCAGTATTAGCGGAGGGGGGTCCTACGAGCAGTACTTC. Translating it yields CASSISGGGSYEQYF.

With regard to this clone: The junction and the germline gene differ at one end; a read error may be behind it. This chain connects TRBV14 to TRBJ2-7, with D perhaps matching TRBD1 (5 bases). The germline V gene has CDR1 SGHDN and CDR2 FVKESK. The length of the CDR3 is 14 residues. Here the CDR3 reads CASSQDFSGYAQYF. The CDR3 DNA is TGTGCCAGCAGCCAAGATTTTTCAGGGTACGCGCAGTACTTC.

The J gene is TRBJ2-3, the V gene TRBV7-9; perhaps D is TRBD1 or TRBD2 (5 bases each). The CDR3 sequence is 13 residues long. Trimming took off 5 bases at V and 6 bases at J, with 12 bases between the two ends. The V gene's germline CDR1 is SEHNR and CDR2 FQNEAQ (reference sequence). The CDR3 coding sequence is TGTGCCAGCAGCGCGCAGGGCGGGGATACGCAGTATTTT. Its translation is CASSAQGGDTQYF. Variable domain in full (rest from reference TRBV7-9 and TRBJ2-3): DTGVSQNPRHKITKRGQNVTFRCDPISEHNRLYWYRQTLGQGPEFLTYFQNEAQLEKSRLLSDRFSAERPKGSFSTLEIQRTEQGDSAMYLCASSAQGGDTQYFGPGTRLTVL.

V is TRBV7-6 and J is TRBJ2-7, with TRBD1 matching 9 bases. In germline, CDR1 is SGHVS, CDR2 FNYEAQ. V lost 6 bases and J lost 3; bases outside the gene matches: 9. The CDR3 has 15 residues. The CDR3: CASSRVRDRVYEQYF. In DNA, the CDR3 is TGTGCCAGCAGTCGTGTAAGGGACAGGGTCTACGAGCAGTACTTC.

J is TRBJ1-2 and V is TRBV19; perhaps TRBD1 as D (6 bases). V shed 5 bases and J shed 5 bases, with 12 bases lying between them. This CDR3 has 13 amino acids. The germline V gene has CDR1 LNHDA and CDR2 SQIVND (reference sequence). The CDR3: CASSPGVEYGYTF. In DNA form, the CDR3 reads TGTGCCAGTAGTCCAGGGGTCGAATATGGCTACACCTTC. Full variable domain (outside the CDR3, taken from reference TRBV19 and TRBJ1-2): DGGITQSPKYLFRKEGQNVTLSCEQNLNHDAMYWYRQDPGQGLRLIYYSQIVNDFQKGDIAEGYSVSREKKESFPLTVTSAQKNPTAFYLCASSPGVEYGYTFGSGTRLTVV.

This clone showed up just once. The chain links TRBV4-1 to TRBJ1-1; D unresolved. This CDR3 has 14 residues. Germline assignment: CDR1 MGHRA and CDR2 YSYEKL. Trimming left V 0 bases short and J 0 bases short, with 5 bases between. For the CDR3, the DNA is TGCGCCAGCAGCCAAGATAAGATGAACACTGAAGCTTTCTTT. Protein sequence: CASSQDKMNTEAFF.

The rearrangement uses TRBV25-1 and TRBJ2-1; 9 nucleotides align to TRBD2. This CDR3 contains 15 residues. The V and J ends lost 2 bases and 8 bases, in that order; junction bases with no gene match: 7. Per germline, CDR1 MGHDK and CDR2 SYGVNS. CDR3 nucleotide sequence: TGTGCCAGCAGTGAAGGCATTAGCGGGAGTTATGAGCAGTTCTTC. Protein product: CASSEGISGSYEQFF.

The chain couples TRBV7-9 to TRBJ2-3, with D tentatively TRBD2 (6 bases). CDR1 and CDR2 from the germline V gene are SEHNR and FQNEAQ (reference sequence). Trimming removed 1 base from V and 5 bases from J, with 13 bases in between. This CDR3 region has 15 residues. In DNA form, the CDR3 reads TGTGCCAGCAGCTTAGTAGGCGGAGGGGTAGATACGCAGTATTTT. Translation: CASSLVGGGVDTQYF.

CDR3: CASKGGQGNQPQHF. As DNA, the CDR3 is TGTGCCAGCAAGGGGGGACAGGGCAATCAGCCCCAGCATTTT. The gene calls are TRBV2 and TRBJ1-5; 8 nucleotides line up with TRBD1. The CDR3 extends over 14 amino acids. With 7 bases clipped from V and 2 bases from J, the junction kept 4 bases outside the gene matches. The germline CDR1 and CDR2 sequences are SNHLY and FYNNEI.

The genes are TRBV29-1 and TRBJ1-1; D not resolved. This CDR3 spans 12 amino acids. Trimming removed 6 bases at V and 0 bases at J, with 8 bases between. CDR1 and CDR2 from the germline V gene are SQVTM and ANQGSEA. CDR3 amino acids: CSVQAMNTEAFF. The DNA of the CDR3 is TGCAGCGTGCAAGCCATGAACACTGAAGCTTTCTTT.

The chain links TRBV7-9 to TRBJ2-1; tentatively, D is TRBD1 (5 bases). The ends were cut back, 1 base at V and 12 bases at J, with 10 bases in the middle. This CDR3 spans 12 amino acids. Germline lookup yields CDR1 SEHNR and CDR2 FQNEAQ (reference sequence). CDR3 DNA: TGTGCCAGCAGCTTAGGGGGAACAGGGCAGTTCTTC. It specifies CASSLGGTGQFF.

This chain links TRBV13 with TRBJ2-5, with a tentative D call TRBD2 (5 bases). Trimming stripped 3 bases from V and 3 bases from J, with 8 bases between. The CDR3 extends over 13 amino acids. Germline CDR1 and CDR2: PRHDT and FYEKMQ (reference sequence). CDR3 region: CASSLDGKETQYF. In nucleotides, the CDR3 is TGTGCCAGCAGCTTGGACGGGAAAGAGACCCAGTACTTC.

A single count supports this clone. V gene TRBV7-9 combines with J gene TRBJ2-7; D is unresolved. Trimming removed 3 bases at V and 1 base at J, with 4 bases between. Germline V lookup: CDR1 SEHNR, CDR2 FQNEAQ (reference sequence). The CDR3 is made up of 12 amino acids. CDR3 loop: CASSFTSYEQYF. The CDR3 region has the DNA TGTGCCAGCAGCTTTACTTCCTACGAGCAGTACTTC.

This clone was observed a single time. The chain uses TRBV28 and TRBJ2-5; tentatively, D is TRBD1 or TRBD2 (5 bases each). V lost 4 bases, J lost 6 bases, and 15 bases lay in between. Germline V CDR1 and CDR2: MDHEN, SYDVKM. CDR3 length: 14 amino acids. In DNA form, the CDR3 reads TGTGCCAGCAGTTCCCGGGACGTAACGAAGACCCAGTACTTC. The encoded protein is CASSSRDVTKTQYF.

This chain uses TRBV6-1 with TRBJ1-4, with 10 bases fitting TRBD1. In germline, CDR1 is MNHNS, CDR2 SASEGT. The CDR3 totals 15 residues. V gave up 1 base and J gave up 6 bases; unmatched junction bases: 2. Here the CDR3 DNA reads TGTGCCAGCAGTGAAGGGACAGGGGGATATGAAAAACTGTTTTTT. Translating it yields CASSEGTGGYEKLFF.

Here the CDR3 reads CASSFAGSSYNEQFF. CDR3 nucleotide sequence: TGTGCCAGCAGCTTCGCGGGGAGCTCCTACAATGAGCAGTTCTTC. The rearrangement links TRBV7-9 to TRBJ2-1, with a possible D match to TRBD2 (6 bases). Germline CDR1 SEHNR, CDR2 FQNEAQ (reference sequence). V was clipped by 3 bases and J by 0 bases, with 9 bases between them. This CDR3 contains 15 residues.

V gene TRBV6-5 combines with J gene TRBJ1-1; D is uncertain. Between the trimmed V and J ends, which lost 5 bases and 4 bases, there was a span of 11 bases. Germline V lookup: CDR1 MNHEY, CDR2 SVGAGI. The CDR3 is made up of 13 amino acids. The CDR3 reads CASSPTSSTEAFF. The CDR3 nucleotides are TGTGCCAGCAGTCCGACTAGCTCCACTGAAGCTTTCTTT.

The chain carries TRBV29-1 and TRBJ2-7; D uncertain. Trimming took 5 bases from V and 2 from J, leaving 13 bases between them. This CDR3 comprises 13 residues. Germline-derived CDR1 and CDR2 are SQVTM and ANQGSEA. The CDR3 here is CSVCQDGTYEQYF. CDR3 coding DNA: TGCAGCGTTTGTCAGGACGGAACCTACGAGCAGTACTTC.

This chain joins TRBV28 and TRBJ1-4; D remains unclear. There are 13 residues in the CDR3. Germline lookup yields CDR1 MDHEN and CDR2 SYDVKM. V was pared by 10 bases and J by 4 bases, with 13 bases between. The CDR3 is CAIHTPGNEKLFF. The CDR3 DNA reads as TGTGCCATCCACACCCCCGGTAATGAAAAACTGTTTTTT.

V usage is TRBV19 and J usage is TRBJ2-1, with 7 bases fitting TRBD2. The CDR3 runs 15 residues. V trimming: 1 base; J trimming: 5 bases; junction bases outside the gene matches: 5. Per germline, CDR1 LNHDA and CDR2 SQIVND (reference sequence). In DNA, the CDR3 is TGTGCCAGTAGTATAGGCGGGAGTAAGGACAATGAGCAGTTCTTC. Encoded protein: CASSIGGSKDNEQFF.

The V and J genes are TRBV7-9 and TRBJ2-1; D unclear. V was shortened by 1 base and J by 10 bases, with 17 bases between the two germline ends. In germline, CDR1 is SEHNR, CDR2 FQNEAQ (reference sequence). CDR3 length equals 15 residues. DNA of the CDR3: TGTGCCAGCAGCTTAGAAATAGGGCCTTCGTGGGAGCAGTTCTTC. Amino acids: CASSLEIGPSWEQFF.

This chain uses TRBV29-1 with TRBJ2-7; 10 nucleotides match TRBD2. Trimming at V came to 2 bases and at J to 7 bases, leaving 14 bases not matched to a gene. The CDR3 extends over 16 amino acids. Germline V gives CDR1 SQVTM, CDR2 ANQGSEA. The CDR3 coding sequence is TGCAGCGTTGAATTGGGGTTCGGACTAGCGGAGCGTGAGCAGTACTTC. This translates into CSVELGFGLAEREQYF.

The gene calls are TRBV4-1 and TRBJ1-5; weak D call: TRBD1 (6 bases). The CDR3 covers 15 residues. Trimming cost V 3 bases and J 0 bases, with 9 bases left between them. Germline lookup yields CDR1 MGHRA and CDR2 YSYEKL. The CDR3 loop reads CASSQQQGSNQPQHF. In DNA, the CDR3 is TGCGCCAGCAGCCAGCAACAGGGTAGCAATCAGCCCCAGCATTTT.